These 21 T cell receptor beta chains share one sample of origin, sequenced in a study of regulatory T cells in long-lasting Graves disease. In building TCR beta libraries, iRepertoire HTBI primers were used together with Arm-PCR of CDR3 regions. TCRdb re-called the multiplex PCR reads through MiXCR, storing one row per CDR3 protein. The sample has fewer than 650,000 distinct CDR3 sequences, roughly 16% seen once. Documented time point: newly diagnosed GD, antithyroid drugs for less than 3 months. PBMC-extracted RNA yielded the TCR library. These same records also appear under a second study, on T cells in Graves' hyperthyroidism and ophthalmopathy.

This specimen consisted of peripheral blood mononuclear cells (PBMCs), obtained at new diagnosis, from a patient treated with antithyroid drugs. Every receptor here comes from a woman aged 25 to 45 with Graves disease.

The chain couples TRBV16 to TRBJ1-5, with TRBD1 identical over 7 bases. Germline trimming cut 5 bases from V and 9 bases from J; bases unmatched to any gene: 10. The germline V gene encodes CDR1 KGHSY and CDR2 FQNENV. This CDR3 has 14 residues. The CDR3 DNA sequence: TGTGCCAGCAGCGGAGACAGGGATGATCGGCCCCAGCATTTT. This gives the protein CASSGDRDDRPQHF.

This clonotype appeared a few times. With a much larger clone just one base away, this may be a read error. CDR3 in DNA: TGTGCCAGCAGTTTAGCGACAACGAGGGATAACTATAGCTACACCTTC. This sequence encodes CASSLATTRDNYSYTF. This chain connects TRBV12-3 or TRBV12-4 to TRBJ1-2, with no clear D. The CDR3 sequence is 16 residues long.

This clonotype was counted between two and nine times. The rearrangement uses TRBV7-2 and TRBJ2-1; TRBD2 matches 11 bases. Germline CDR1 is SGHTA and CDR2 is FQGNSA. The CDR3 length is 15 residues. With 5 bases clipped from V and 7 bases from J, the junction kept 7 bases outside the gene matches. CDR3 DNA sequence: TGTGCCAGCAGCCCGGGACTAGCGGTACGTAATGAGCAGTTCTTC. It is translated as CASSPGLAVRNEQFF.

This clonotype was seen a few times. V and J are TRBV19 and TRBJ1-3; D is unclear. CDR3 length: 15 residues. Germline CDR1 and CDR2: LNHDA and SQIVND (reference sequence). Trimming took off 3 bases at V and 3 bases at J, with 12 bases between the two ends. The CDR3 reads CASSIEGSIGNTIYF. The CDR3 DNA reads as TGTGCCAGTAGTATTGAGGGATCCATTGGAAACACCATATATTTT.

V is TRBV7-9 and J is TRBJ1-5; D is possibly TRBD1 (6 bases). V was cut by 4 bases and J by 9 bases, with 19 bases left in between. The germline V gene encodes CDR1 SEHNR and CDR2 FQNEAQ (reference sequence). The CDR3 spans 15 residues. The CDR3 bases are TGTGCCAGCAGCTCCCATCCTGGGGGCGCTGGGCCCCAGCATTTT. This translates into CASSSHPGGAGPQHF.

This clonotype was detected many times. The chain employs TRBV5-1 and TRBJ1-1; the D gene is possibly TRBD1 (5 bases). Deletions cut 4 bases from V and 0 bases from J, with 13 bases between. This CDR3 has 15 residues. Germline V lookup: CDR1 SGHRS, CDR2 YFSETQ. CDR3 nucleotide sequence: TGCGCCAGCAGCGTGACAGTGGAAATGAACACTGAAGCTTTCTTT. Encoded protein: CASSVTVEMNTEAFF.

The CDR3 is CSAIHWGNNEQFF. The CDR3 DNA is TGCAGTGCTATACATTGGGGGAACAATGAGCAGTTCTTC. The genes are TRBV20-1 and TRBJ2-1; possibly TRBD1 or TRBD2 for D (5 bases each). V was trimmed by 4 bases and J by 5 bases, leaving 12 bases between them. The CDR3 contains 13 residues. CDR1 and CDR2 (germline): DFQATT, SNEGSKA (reference sequence).

The V gene is TRBV24-1, the J gene TRBJ2-1; 9 bases line up with TRBD2. The CDR3 covers 15 residues. V shed 3 bases and J 12 bases; nucleotides not matched to a gene: 11. CDR1 is KGHDR and CDR2 is SFDVKD in the germline V gene. Here the CDR3 DNA reads TGTGCCACCAGTGATCCCAAGGCTAGCGGGATAGGGCAGTTCTTC. It specifies CATSDPKASGIGQFF.

The genes are TRBV6-2 or TRBV6-3 and TRBJ2-3; TRBD2 agrees at 12 bases. The CDR3 extends over 16 amino acids. The trim removed 7 bases at V and 2 bases at J, leaving 7 bases unmatched. Germline CDR1 and CDR2: MNHEY and SVGEGT. The CDR3 loop is CASTVTSGSPTDTQYF. CDR3 sequence (DNA): TGTGCCAGCACCGTGACTAGCGGGAGTCCCACAGATACGCAGTATTTT.

The table lists this clonotype with a few counts. This chain's CDR3 is CASSLDYTDTQYF. The CDR3 coding sequence is TGTGCCAGCAGCTTAGACTACACAGATACGCAGTATTTT. The chain has TRBV5-5 and TRBJ2-3; a possible D gene is TRBD2 (5 bases). The ends were cut back, 2 bases at V and 2 bases at J, with 6 bases in the middle. CDR3 length: 13 amino acids. Per the germline V gene, CDR1 is SGHKS and CDR2 is YYEKEE (reference sequence).

This clonotype was seen repeatedly, ten times or more. The chain is built from TRBV4-2 and TRBJ2-7; D is unclear. The CDR3 is 14 residues long. Trimming left V 4 bases short and J 2 bases short, with 12 bases between. From germline, CDR1 is LGHNA and CDR2 YNFKEQ. The CDR3 region is CASSPRPGTYEQYF. In DNA form, the CDR3 reads TGTGCCAGCAGCCCCCGGCCCGGCACCTACGAGCAGTACTTC.

This clonotype was counted ten times or more. The CDR3 coding sequence is TGTGCCAGCAGTGGCCAGGGTGCAACTAATGAAAAACTGTTTTTT. It translates to CASSGQGATNEKLFF. This rearrangement joins TRBV28 to TRBJ1-4; perhaps TRBD1 as D (5 bases). The CDR3 sequence is 15 residues long. Germline CDR1 and CDR2: MDHEN and SYDVKM. V was trimmed by 5 bases and J by 0 bases, leaving 10 bases between them.

Many counts were recorded for this clonotype. V usage is TRBV7-8 and J usage is TRBJ1-1; TRBD1 matches at 7 bases. Germline V gene lookup returns CDR1 SGHVS and CDR2 FQNEAQ. With V trimmed by 2 bases and J by 1 base, 4 bases remained unmatched. This CDR3 has 15 amino acids. CDR3 bases: TGTGCCAGCAGCTTACTGGGACAGAGGAACACTGAAGCTTTCTTT. Residues: CASSLLGQRNTEAFF.

A word on this clonotype: This likely came from a read error, as a far larger clone is one base away. No conserved phenylalanine or tryptophan is present at the end of the CDR3, so a read error is the likely explanation. This chain uses TRBV11-3 with TRBJ1-1, with TRBD1 identical over 7 bases. The CDR3 has 13 residues. Germline trimming cut 4 bases from V and 1 base from J; bases unmatched to any gene: 0. Germline V gene lookup returns CDR1 SGHNT and CDR2 YENEEA. Here the CDR3 DNA reads TGTGCCAGCAGCTGGGACAGGAACACTGAAGCTTTCGTT. The encoded protein is CASSWDRNTEAFV.

This clonotype was detected ten times or more. This chain links TRBV29-1 with TRBJ2-3, with D unresolved. V lost 7 bases, J lost 0 bases, and 8 bases lay in between. This CDR3 comprises 12 residues. Per the germline V gene, CDR1 is SQVTM and CDR2 is ANQGSEA. The CDR3 nucleotides read TGCAGCGCTCAGCGTAGCACAGATACGCAGTATTTT. Translation: CSAQRSTDTQYF.

This clonotype came up many times. This rearrangement joins TRBV28 to TRBJ2-7, with D possibly matching TRBD1 (6 bases). The ends were cut back, 3 bases at V and 4 bases at J, with 16 bases in the middle. Germline CDR1 is MDHEN and CDR2 is SYDVKM. The CDR3 covers 15 residues. The DNA for the CDR3 is TGTGCCAGCAGTTTTTCAGGGGCAGGGGTTTACGAGCAGTACTTC. Its protein is CASSFSGAGVYEQYF.

This clonotype was picked up many times. This chain joins TRBV28 and TRBJ2-2, with D tentatively TRBD1 (6 bases). Trimming took off 4 bases at V and 7 bases at J, with 19 bases between the two ends. This CDR3 comprises 16 residues. Per the germline V gene, CDR1 is MDHEN and CDR2 is SYDVKM. The CDR3 bases are TGTGCCAGCAGTTCGCGGATGGGGGCGTTCAGCGGGGAGCTGTTTTTT. Translated, it gives CASSSRMGAFSGELFF.

Many counts were recorded for this clonotype. The chain is built from TRBV20-1 and TRBJ1-2; 8 positions agree with TRBD1. V trimming: 5 bases; J trimming: 8 bases; junction bases outside the gene matches: 7. The CDR3 has 12 residues. Germline V gene lookup returns CDR1 DFQATT and CDR2 SNEGSKA (reference sequence). The CDR3 spells CSAYQGARGYTF. The CDR3 DNA follows: TGCAGTGCTTACCAGGGGGCGAGAGGCTACACCTTC.

V is TRBV27 and J is TRBJ2-2; TRBD2 matches at 10 bases. CDR3 length: 18 residues. V trimming: 2 bases; J trimming: 3 bases; junction bases outside the gene matches: 9. The germline gives CDR1 MNHEY, CDR2 SMNVEV (reference sequence). Written as DNA, the CDR3 is TGTGCCAGCAGTTTAGTGGAGCGGGAGGGCCCCGACACCGGGGAGCTGTTTTTT. Translation gives CASSLVEREGPDTGELFF.

This chain links TRBV6-1 with TRBJ1-2; TRBD1 aligns across 9 bases. The germline gives CDR1 MNHNS, CDR2 SASEGT. J gave up 4 bases and V 6 bases, and 6 bases lay outside the gene matches. This CDR3 contains 14 residues. As DNA, the CDR3 is TGTGCCAGCAGGCAAGGACAGGGGATCTATGGCTACACCTTC. Amino acids: CASRQGQGIYGYTF.

J is TRBJ1-1 and V is TRBV7-9, with D possibly being TRBD1 (5 bases). This CDR3 is built from 11 residues. Germline assignment: CDR1 SEHNR and CDR2 FQNEAQ (reference sequence). V was clipped by 8 bases and J by 5 bases, with 9 bases between them. CDR3 sequence: CASWGGTEAFF. As DNA, the CDR3 is TGTGCCAGCTGGGGGGGAACTGAAGCTTTCTTT.